The clone carrying this TCR beta chain has a handful of counts. The sample comes from a study of blood T cell dynamics during melanoma immunotherapy. Study overall: Metastatic melanoma patients received first-line pembrolizumab or nivolumab plus ipilimumab.

Some clones are missing from TCRdb's copy, which holds only in-frame ones; the method was immunoSEQ multiplex PCR. The sample comprises 10,000 to 15,000 clones, 70% to 85% of which are singletons, and roughly 8.6% rests with the top ten. This CDR3 has 13 amino acids. With 4 bases removed from V and 7 bases from J, the gap between germline ends came to 14 bases. The germline V gene encodes CDR1 SQVTM and CDR2 ANQGSEA. Time point defined: pre-treatment baseline. Samples come from before therapy and from week 3 after the first blockade cycle. Response was assessed by RECIST 1.1 at 12 weeks, except a couple of rapid progressors.

The sample consisted of blood, taken from a patient treated with checkpoint blockade. The gene calls are TRBV29-1 and TRBJ2-1; D is possibly TRBD2 (5 bases). The sequence came from a human donor with melanoma. The CDR3 DNA sequence: TGCAGCGTTGTTGGGCTAGCCTTTAATGAGCAGTTCTTC. The encoded protein is CSVVGLAFNEQFF.